This T cell receptor beta chain is drawn from a study of beta chain features in type 1 diabetes. Reverse transcription of all isolated RNA meant that expressed TCRB transcripts were sequenced. The assay was immunoSEQ multiplex PCR, and TCRdb's table has in-frame clones only and misses some. The sample holds over 350,000 clones, more than 12% seen once. This CDR3 has 14 residues. Germline V gene data show CDR1 as MNHNS and CDR2 as SASEGT. The V gene lost 1 base and the J gene lost 3 bases, with 9 bases spanning the gap. A note on this clone: No antigen is known for it.

Whole-study results and caveats: Moderate yet significant TCRB CDR3 shortening was seen in Type 1 diabetes patients in all four CD4+ subsets.

The V call is TRBV6-1, the J call TRBJ1-2; D remains unclear. Input material: naive CD4+ T cells from blood. The TCR sequence derives from a woman aged 18-30 years in good health. The CDR3: CASSEVVGYYGYTF. CDR3 sequence (DNA): TGTGCCAGCAGTGAAGTGGTTGGCTACTATGGCTACACCTTC.